This T cell receptor (beta chain) was found in a study of T cells after yellow fever vaccination. The CDR3 extends over 15 amino acids. Germline assignment: CDR1 LGHDT and CDR2 YNNKEL (reference sequence). Study outcomes and limitations: A small share of clonotypes appeared in both CD4 and CD8 compartments.

TCRdb re-called the 5' RACE reads with MiXCR, one entry per CDR3 protein. In the table there are 100,000 to 150,000 distinct CDR3 sequences, 13% to 15% of which are singletons. The table lists this clonotype with a count of one. Its antigen is still unknown. At one end the junction does not follow the germline gene, possibly because of a read error. This receptor was obtained from a man between 18 and 29 years old who received the YFV17D yellow fever vaccine. The V gene is TRBV3-1, the J gene TRBJ2-3; maybe TRBD1 (6 bases). The source material was CD8+ T cells sorted from PBMCs, sampled 5 days after the yellow fever booster vaccination. The CDR3 protein is CASSQDGAGVDKQYF. In DNA form, the CDR3 reads TGTGCCAGCAGCCAAGACGGGGCAGGGGTGGATAAGCAGTATTTT.